These 30 T cell receptor beta chains share one sample of origin, sequenced in a study of blood T cell repertoires in COVID-19. TCRdb keeps only in-frame clones here, not all; method: immunoSEQ multiplex PCR. This sample carries roughly 44,000 clones, roughly 90% of them seen once, and the ten largest clones take 13%. Specimen: peripheral blood. These receptors were collected from a man older than 75 with acute or convalescent COVID-19.

The CDR3 is CASSRTGNTEAFF. The CDR3, as DNA: TGTGCCAGCAGCCGCACAGGGAACACTGAAGCTTTCTTT. This chain joins TRBV7-3 and TRBJ1-1, with D perhaps matching TRBD1 (5 bases). This CDR3 has 13 residues. Germline V gene sequence: CDR1 SGHTA, CDR2 FQGTGA. V was clipped by 5 bases and J by 1 base, with 8 bases between them.

The J gene is TRBJ1-5, the V gene TRBV7-9, with 7 bases that match TRBD1. Germline V CDR1 and CDR2: SEHNR, FQNEAQ (reference sequence). This CDR3 spans 13 amino acids. The J segment lost 5 bases and the V segment lost 3 bases, leaving 1 base of the junction unmatched. This CDR3 reads CASSLGQHQPQHF. CDR3 bases: TGTGCCAGCAGCTTGGGACAGCATCAGCCCCAGCATTTT. Looking up the rest from reference TRBV7-9 and TRBJ1-5 gives the full variable domain: DTGVSQNPRHKITKRGQNVTFRCDPISEHNRLYWYRQTLGQGPEFLTYFQNEAQLEKSRLLSDRFSAERPKGSFSTLEIQRTEQGDSAMYLCASSLGQHQPQHFGDGTRLSIL.

The chain uses TRBV9 and TRBJ2-2; perhaps TRBD2 as D (5 bases). CDR3 length: 15 residues. The germline V gene has CDR1 SGDLS and CDR2 YYNGEE. V was shortened by 4 bases and J by 5 bases, with 15 bases between the two germline ends. CDR3 DNA sequence: TGTGCCAGCAGCCCGCGTCTACTAGTTACCGGGGAGCTGTTTTTT. This gives the protein CASSPRLLVTGELFF.

This rearrangement joins TRBV12-1 to TRBJ1-5; the table's D call, TRBD1, has no DNA check behind it. TRBV12-1 is designated a pseudogene. The CDR3 runs 16 residues. CDR3 in amino acids: CASSPVTGTSNQPQHF. The CDR3 DNA reads as TGTGCCAGCAGCCCCGTCACAGGGACGAGCAATCAGCCCCAGCATTTT.

This sequence joins TRBV11-2 and TRBJ2-7; 9 bases align to TRBD1. In germline, CDR1 is SGHAT, CDR2 FQNNGV. The CDR3 totals 15 residues. V shed 3 bases, J shed 3 bases, and the junction held 6 bases outside the gene matches. DNA of the CDR3: TGTGCCAGCAGCTTCGTTCTGGGACAGGGCTACGAGCAGTACTTC. It specifies CASSFVLGQGYEQYF. Full variable domain (missing parts from reference TRBV11-2 and TRBJ2-7): EAGVAQSPRYKIIEKRQSVAFWCNPISGHATLYWYQQILGQGPKLLIQFQNNGVVDDSQLPKDRFSAERLKGVDSTLKIQPAKLEDSAVYLCASSFVLGQGYEQYFGPGTRLTVT.

The chain is built from TRBV14 and TRBJ2-3; the D is unclear. The CDR3 has 15 residues. CDR1 is SGHDN and CDR2 is FVKESK in the germline V gene. V lost 4 bases, J lost 3 bases, and 14 bases lay in between. CDR3 DNA: TGTGCCAGCAGCCCTTACTCCCTCACGACAGATACGCAGTATTTT. As protein: CASSPYSLTTDTQYF.

This clone has only one observation. The chain recombines TRBV3-1 (or the pseudogene TRBV3-2) with TRBJ2-2; 8 bases line up with TRBD1. J gave up 1 base and V 4 bases, and 2 bases lay outside the gene matches. Germline CDR1 is LGHDT and CDR2 is YNNKEL (reference sequence). The CDR3 is 15 amino acids. CDR3 DNA: TGTGCCAGCAGCCCCGGGACAGGGAACACCGGGGAGCTGTTTTTT. Amino acids: CASSPGTGNTGELFF.

V usage is TRBV7-8 and J usage is TRBJ1-4, with 9 bases matching TRBD1. This CDR3 is built from 13 residues. The V gene end was trimmed by 6 bases and the J gene end by 8 bases; junction bases not matched to a gene: 4. Germline values: CDR1 SGHVS, CDR2 FQNEAQ. DNA of the CDR3: TGTGCCAGCAGACAGGGGGCGTGGGAAAAACTGTTTTTT. It codes for CASRQGAWEKLFF.

The genes are TRBV18 and TRBJ2-3, with TRBD2 identical over 10 bases. CDR1 and CDR2 (germline): KGHSH, LQKENI. V dropped 1 base and J dropped 2; count of bases not matched to a gene: 12. This CDR3 has 19 residues. The CDR3 loop is CASSPLPSGGSMDTDTQYF. DNA of the CDR3: TGTGCCAGCTCACCACTGCCTAGCGGGGGATCGATGGACACAGATACGCAGTATTTT. Complete variable domain (other parts from reference TRBV18 and TRBJ2-3): NAGVMQNPRHLVRRRGQEARLRCSPMKGHSHVYWYRQLPEEGLKFMVYLQKENIIDESGMPKERFSAEFPKEGPSILRIQQVVRGDSAAYFCASSPLPSGGSMDTDTQYFGPGTRLTVL.

The chain is built from TRBV5-1 and TRBJ2-3; 14 nucleotides line up with TRBD2. The CDR3 is 16 residues long. V gave up 4 bases and J gave up 6 bases; unmatched junction bases: 7. Germline CDR1 is SGHRS and CDR2 is YFSETQ. DNA of the CDR3: TGCGCCAGCAGCATGCGACTAGCGGGGGGGCTCGATACGCAGTATTTT. Its translation is CASSMRLAGGLDTQYF.

The chain has TRBV2 and TRBJ1-4; a weak D match, TRBD1 (6 bases). Trimming shortened V by 8 bases and J by 3 bases, and 16 bases separated the two germline ends. CDR1 is SNHLY and CDR2 is FYNNEI in the germline V gene. The CDR3 extends over 15 amino acids. CDR3: CASVPRRTANEKLFF. In nucleotides, the CDR3 is TGTGCCAGCGTCCCACGAAGGACAGCTAATGAAAAACTGTTTTTT.

The chain joins TRBV7-9 to TRBJ2-3; 9 bases agree with TRBD1. The CDR3 is 16 amino acids. Germline V gene sequence: CDR1 SEHNR, CDR2 FQNEAQ (reference sequence). V lost 5 bases to trimming and J lost 5 bases; unmatched junction nucleotides: 11. Written as DNA, the CDR3 is TGTGCCAGCAGCCCCCCCGGGACAGGGTGGCTAGATACGCAGTATTTT. Translated, it gives CASSPPGTGWLDTQYF.

As for this clone: Lacking the conserved final phenylalanine or tryptophan, this CDR3 likely reflects a read error. The DNA is left out, because the CDR3 cannot be placed on it with certainty; the CDR3 is given as TCRdb lists it. The chain recombines TRBV7-3 with TRBJ1-2; the table's D call, TRBD1, was not checked against the DNA. Both ends counted, the CDR3 spans 10 residues. Looked up from germline, CDR1 is SGHTA and CDR2 is FQGTGA. The CDR3 protein is CASSPPGHQD.

The chain combines TRBV12-3 or TRBV12-4 with TRBJ1-4; D is perhaps TRBD1 (5 bases). The CDR3 is made up of 12 amino acids. V was pared by 3 bases and J by 11 bases, with 10 bases between. The CDR3 DNA sequence: TGTGCCAGCAGTTTTCAGGGAGGGAAACTGTTTTTT. Residues: CASSFQGGKLFF.

Only one count was recorded for this clone. CDR3 loop: CSVEGTGIDEQFF. The DNA for the CDR3 is TGCAGCGTTGAAGGGACAGGGATTGATGAGCAGTTCTTC. This chain connects TRBV29-1 to TRBJ2-1; 8 nucleotides match TRBD1. CDR3 length: 13 amino acids. The J segment lost 8 bases and the V segment lost 1 base, leaving 4 bases of the junction unmatched. From germline, CDR1 is SQVTM and CDR2 ANQGSEA.

For this clone: One end of the junction varies from germline; a read error may be responsible. The rearrangement links TRBV6-1 to TRBJ1-3; D might be TRBD1 (6 bases). Germline V gene data show CDR1 as MNHNS and CDR2 as SASEGT. The CDR3 runs to 14 residues. This CDR3 reads CASIEQGSGNTIYF. CDR3 DNA sequence: TGTGCCAGCATTGAACAGGGCTCTGGAAACACCATATATTTT.

The CDR3, as DNA: TGTGCCAGTAGTGCCGGGACAGGGGCAACTGAAGCTTTCTTT. Translating gives CASSAGTGATEAFF. The chain combines TRBV19 with TRBJ1-1; TRBD1 agrees at 10 bases. The CDR3 contains 14 residues. The V gene end was trimmed by 5 bases and the J gene end by 5 bases; junction bases not matched to a gene: 5. The germline V gene has CDR1 LNHDA and CDR2 SQIVND (reference sequence).

V usage is TRBV6-5 and J usage is TRBJ1-6, with TRBD1 matching over 8 bases. CDR1 is MNHEY and CDR2 is SVGAGI in the germline V gene. V lost 4 bases, J lost 4 bases, and 6 bases stayed unmatched. The CDR3 has 16 residues. The CDR3 here is CASSSRRTGYNSPLHF. The CDR3 region has the DNA TGTGCCAGCAGTTCACGCCGGACAGGGTATAATTCACCCCTCCACTTT.

This sequence joins TRBV14 and TRBJ2-3, with TRBD2 matching over 8 bases. J was trimmed by 2 bases and V by 4 bases; bases with no gene match: 5. CDR1 is SGHDN, CDR2 FVKESK, per germline. The CDR3 is made up of 15 amino acids. CDR3 nucleotides: TGTGCCAGCAGCCGAACGGGGGGGTTCACAGATACGCAGTATTTT. Translated, it gives CASSRTGGFTDTQYF.

J is TRBJ2-1 and V is TRBV5-4, with a tentative D call TRBD2 (5 bases). The ends were cut back, 3 bases at V and 6 bases at J, with 16 bases in the middle. CDR1 is SGHNT and CDR2 is YYREEE in the germline V gene (reference sequence). The CDR3 has 15 amino acids. The CDR3 loop is CASSSGPLGGNEQFF. CDR3 DNA sequence: TGTGCCAGCAGCTCCGGGCCCTTAGGAGGCAATGAGCAGTTCTTC.

The genes are TRBV27 and TRBJ2-2, with D perhaps TRBD1 (6 bases). V shed 5 bases and J shed 4 bases, with 14 bases lying between them. Germline loops: CDR1 MNHEY, CDR2 SMNVEV (reference sequence). This CDR3 is built from 15 residues. The CDR3 DNA is TGTGCCAGCAGTCCGCTTCGAGGGGGCACCGGGGAGCTGTTTTTT. This codes for CASSPLRGGTGELFF.

This chain joins TRBV15 and TRBJ2-5, with 7 bases matching TRBD1. The CDR3 runs to 15 residues. Germline V gene lookup returns CDR1 LNHNV and CDR2 YYDKDF (reference sequence). The V gene end was trimmed by 4 bases and the J gene end by 0 bases; junction bases not matched to a gene: 5. CDR3 sequence reads: CATSTDREYQETQYF. The CDR3 DNA follows: TGTGCCACCAGCACCGACAGGGAGTACCAAGAGACCCAGTACTTC. Based on the CDR3 plus reference TRBV15 and TRBJ2-5, the full variable domain is DAMVIQNPRYQVTQFGKPVTLSCSQTLNHNVMYWYQQKSSQAPKLLFHYYDKDFNNEADTPDNFQSRRPNTSFCFLDIRSPGLGDTAMYLCATSTDREYQETQYFGPGTRLLVL.

V is TRBV2 and J is TRBJ2-7; TRBD1 agrees at 10 bases. Looked up from germline, CDR1 is SNHLY and CDR2 is FYNNEI. With 3 bases clipped from V and 5 bases from J, the junction kept 10 bases outside the gene matches. This CDR3 has 16 residues. Written as DNA, the CDR3 is TGTGCCAGCAGTGAGGGTGAGACAGGGGGCCAGAACGAGCAGTACTTC. Amino acids: CASSEGETGGQNEQYF.

V and J are TRBV7-8 and TRBJ2-1, with 12 nucleotides matching TRBD2. Per germline, CDR1 SGHVS and CDR2 FQNEAQ. V was clipped by 0 bases and J by 4 bases; unmatched bases: 4. CDR3 size: 17 residues. The CDR3 spells CASSLAWTSGVYNEQFF. The CDR3, as DNA: TGTGCCAGCAGCTTAGCATGGACTAGCGGGGTGTACAATGAGCAGTTCTTC.

The V gene is TRBV3-1 (or the pseudogene TRBV3-2), the J gene TRBJ1-5; TRBD1 matches at 7 bases. Per the germline V gene, CDR1 is LGHDT and CDR2 is YNNKEL (reference sequence). The CDR3 extends over 15 amino acids. V was clipped by 4 bases and J by 6 bases; unmatched bases: 9. The CDR3 DNA is TGTGCCAGCAGCCCAGAGGGGCAGGGGGTTCAGCCCCAGCATTTT. Protein product: CASSPEGQGVQPQHF.

The genes are TRBV7-2 and TRBJ1-1; maybe TRBD1 (6 bases). The length of the CDR3 is 16 residues. Looked up from germline, CDR1 is SGHTA and CDR2 is FQGNSA. V lost 3 bases and J 3 bases, leaving 17 bases between the germline ends. CDR3 sequence (DNA): TGTGCCAGCAGCTTGGGAGCGGGGGGCTGGGACACTGAAGCTTTCTTT. Translated: CASSLGAGGWDTEAFF.

The chain is built from TRBV6-1 and TRBJ1-2; D might be TRBD1 (6 bases). The CDR3 length is 15 residues. With 3 bases removed from V and 7 bases from J, the gap between germline ends came to 18 bases. The germline gives CDR1 MNHNS, CDR2 SASEGT. Here the CDR3 DNA reads TGTGCCAGCAGTGACCGTAGAGCGGGGGCAGGTGGCTACACCTTC. This sequence encodes CASSDRRAGAGGYTF.

The chain joins TRBV24-1 to TRBJ2-3, with 9 positions matching TRBD1. Germline CDR1 and CDR2: KGHDR and SFDVKD. V shed 4 bases, J shed 1 base, and the junction held 8 bases outside the gene matches. This CDR3 contains 17 residues. The CDR3 coding sequence is TGTGCCACCAGTGAGGACCCTAGGGACAGGGGCACAGATACGCAGTATTTT. It translates to CATSEDPRDRGTDTQYF.

This chain joins TRBV6-6 and TRBJ2-5; TRBD1 matches at 9 bases. There are 15 residues in the CDR3. Looked up from germline, CDR1 is MNHNY and CDR2 is SVGAGI (reference sequence). The V and J ends lost 2 bases and 6 bases, in that order; junction bases with no gene match: 7. CDR3 sequence (DNA): TGTGCCAGCAGTTACCCGGGACAGGGTGGGCAGACCCAGTACTTC. Its translation is CASSYPGQGGQTQYF.

The chain is built from TRBV28 and TRBJ2-7; 10 nucleotides line up with TRBD1. V was clipped by 3 bases and J by 6 bases; unmatched bases: 8. Per the germline V gene, CDR1 is MDHEN and CDR2 is SYDVKM. The CDR3 has 15 amino acids. The CDR3 sequence: CASSFDRGLVSEQYF. CDR3 coding DNA: TGTGCCAGCAGTTTTGACAGGGGGCTTGTTTCCGAGCAGTACTTC.